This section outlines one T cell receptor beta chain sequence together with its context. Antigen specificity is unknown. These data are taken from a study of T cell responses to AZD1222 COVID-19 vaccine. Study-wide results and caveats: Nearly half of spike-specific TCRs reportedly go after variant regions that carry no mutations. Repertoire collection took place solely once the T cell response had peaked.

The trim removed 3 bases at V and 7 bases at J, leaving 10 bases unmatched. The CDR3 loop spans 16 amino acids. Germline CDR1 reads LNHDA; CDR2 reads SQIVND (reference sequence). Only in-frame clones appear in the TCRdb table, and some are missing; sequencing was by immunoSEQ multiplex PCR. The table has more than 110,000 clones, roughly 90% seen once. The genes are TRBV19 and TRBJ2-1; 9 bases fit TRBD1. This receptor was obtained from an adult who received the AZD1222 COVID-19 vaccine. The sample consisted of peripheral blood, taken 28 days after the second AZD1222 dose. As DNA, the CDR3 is TGTGCCAGTAGTATCTTCCACAGGGGGCTGGATAATGAGCAGTTCTTC. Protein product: CASSIFHRGLDNEQFF.